This T cell receptor beta chain is from a study of blood T cells in healthy people across ages. Whole-study findings and limits: Diversity of TCR beta per million T cells declined in a roughly linear way with age. A strong correlation between TCR beta diversity and naive T cell percentage was seen.

Germline lookup yields CDR1 MNHEY and CDR2 SVGEGT. V shed 6 bases and J 0 bases; nucleotides not matched to a gene: 3. This CDR3 comprises 14 residues. Then a second PCR, running about 6 to 11 cycles, was carried out with a sample-barcoded 5' primer and a J-beta primer mix. Tags on each cDNA molecule came from a template-switch adaptor with 12 random nucleotides. At least 3 million CDR3-containing paired-end reads were obtained per sample. MiXCR was run by TCRdb on the 5' RACE reads, yielding one entry per CDR3 protein. This repertoire shows around 820,000 distinct CDR3 sequences, 20% to 25% found once; its top ten account for 3% to 4%. In this sample, this clonotype turned up a few times. The antigen is undetermined. The same sample was also studied in work on T cells of mothers and their children.

Sequencing input: blood. V gene TRBV6-2 or TRBV6-3 combines with J gene TRBJ1-1, with 8 nucleotides matching TRBD1. The TCR was taken from a boy between 10 and 17 years old in good health. The CDR3 coding sequence is TGTGCCAGCAGCTGGGACAGGCTGAACACTGAAGCTTTCTTT. This translates into CASSWDRLNTEAFF.